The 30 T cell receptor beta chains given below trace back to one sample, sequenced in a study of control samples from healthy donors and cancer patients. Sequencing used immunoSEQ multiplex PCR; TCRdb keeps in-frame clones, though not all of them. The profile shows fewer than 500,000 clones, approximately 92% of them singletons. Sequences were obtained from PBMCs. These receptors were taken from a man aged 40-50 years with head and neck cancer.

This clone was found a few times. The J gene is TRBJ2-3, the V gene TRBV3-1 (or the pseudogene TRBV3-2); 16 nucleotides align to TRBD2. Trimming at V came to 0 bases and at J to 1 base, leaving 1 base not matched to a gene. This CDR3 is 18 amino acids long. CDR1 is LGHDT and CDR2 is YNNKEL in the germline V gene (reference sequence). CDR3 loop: CASSQDGTSGGGTDTQYF. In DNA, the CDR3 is TGTGCCAGCAGCCAAGATGGGACTAGCGGGGGGGGCACAGATACGCAGTATTTT.

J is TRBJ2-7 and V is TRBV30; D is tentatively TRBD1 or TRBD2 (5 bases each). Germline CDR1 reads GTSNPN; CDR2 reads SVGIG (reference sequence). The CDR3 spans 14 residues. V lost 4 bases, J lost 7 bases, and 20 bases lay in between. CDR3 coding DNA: TGTGCCTGGACCCCCCTAGGGACCCTGAAGGAGCAGTACTTC. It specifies CAWTPLGTLKEQYF.

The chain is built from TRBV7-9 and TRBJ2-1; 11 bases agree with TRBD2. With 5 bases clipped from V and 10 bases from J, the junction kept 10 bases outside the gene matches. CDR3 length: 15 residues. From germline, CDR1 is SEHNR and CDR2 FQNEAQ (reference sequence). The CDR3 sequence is CASSRILAGESEQFF. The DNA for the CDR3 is TGTGCCAGCAGCCGCATACTAGCGGGAGAGAGCGAGCAGTTCTTC.

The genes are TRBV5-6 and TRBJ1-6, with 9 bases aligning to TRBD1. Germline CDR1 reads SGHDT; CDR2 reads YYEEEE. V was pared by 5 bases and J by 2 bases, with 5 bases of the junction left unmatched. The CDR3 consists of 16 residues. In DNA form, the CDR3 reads TGTGCCAGCAGTCCCGGGACAGGGACCTATAATTCACCCCTCCACTTT. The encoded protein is CASSPGTGTYNSPLHF.

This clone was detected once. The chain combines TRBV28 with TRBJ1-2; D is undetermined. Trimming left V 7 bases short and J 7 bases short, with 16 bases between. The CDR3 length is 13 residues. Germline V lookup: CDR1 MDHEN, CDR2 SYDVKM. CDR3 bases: TGTGCCAGCATTAATCTAGCCGGGTTTGGCTACACCTTC. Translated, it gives CASINLAGFGYTF.

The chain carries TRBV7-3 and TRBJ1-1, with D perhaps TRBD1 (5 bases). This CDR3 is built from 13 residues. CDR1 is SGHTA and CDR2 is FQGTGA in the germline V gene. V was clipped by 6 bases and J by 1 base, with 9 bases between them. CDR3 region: CASRLQENTEAFF. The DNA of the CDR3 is TGTGCCAGCAGGCTACAGGAGAACACTGAAGCTTTCTTT.

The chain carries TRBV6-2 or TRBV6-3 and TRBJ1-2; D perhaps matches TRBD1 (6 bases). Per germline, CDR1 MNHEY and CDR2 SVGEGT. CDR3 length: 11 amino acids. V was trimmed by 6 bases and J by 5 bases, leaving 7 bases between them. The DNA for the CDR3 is TGTGCCAGCAGCACAGGGTATGGCTACACCTTC. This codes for CASSTGYGYTF.

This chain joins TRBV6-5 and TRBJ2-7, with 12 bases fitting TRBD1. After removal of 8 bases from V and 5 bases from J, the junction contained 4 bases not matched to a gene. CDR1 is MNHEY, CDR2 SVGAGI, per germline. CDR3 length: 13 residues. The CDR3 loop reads CASLGQGANEQYF. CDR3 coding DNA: TGTGCCAGCCTGGGACAGGGGGCCAACGAGCAGTACTTC.

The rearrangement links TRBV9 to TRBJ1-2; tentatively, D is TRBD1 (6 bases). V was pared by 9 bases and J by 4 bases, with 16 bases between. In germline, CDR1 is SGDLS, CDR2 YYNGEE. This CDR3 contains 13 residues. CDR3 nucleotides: TGTGCCACCCGAGCGGACAGAGGCTATGGCTACACCTTC. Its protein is CATRADRGYGYTF.

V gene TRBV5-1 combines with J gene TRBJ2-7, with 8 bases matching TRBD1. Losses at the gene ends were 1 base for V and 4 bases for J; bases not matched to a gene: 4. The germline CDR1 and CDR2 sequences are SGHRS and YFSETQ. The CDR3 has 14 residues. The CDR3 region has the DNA TGCGCCAGCAGCTTGCTAACAGGGGGGTACGAGCAGTACTTC. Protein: CASSLLTGGYEQYF. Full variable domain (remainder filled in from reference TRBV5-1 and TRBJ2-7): KAGVTQTPRYLIKTRGQQVTLSCSPISGHRSVSWYQQTPGQGLQFLFEYFSETQRNKGNFPGRFSGRQFSNSRSEMNVSTLELGDSALYLCASSLLTGGYEQYFGPGTRLTVT.

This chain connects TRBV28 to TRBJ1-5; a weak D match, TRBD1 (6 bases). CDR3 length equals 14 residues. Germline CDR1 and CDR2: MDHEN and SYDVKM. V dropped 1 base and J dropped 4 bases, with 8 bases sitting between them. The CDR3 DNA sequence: TGTGCCAGCAGTTTATTGGACAGTAATCAGCCCCAGCATTTT. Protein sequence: CASSLLDSNQPQHF.

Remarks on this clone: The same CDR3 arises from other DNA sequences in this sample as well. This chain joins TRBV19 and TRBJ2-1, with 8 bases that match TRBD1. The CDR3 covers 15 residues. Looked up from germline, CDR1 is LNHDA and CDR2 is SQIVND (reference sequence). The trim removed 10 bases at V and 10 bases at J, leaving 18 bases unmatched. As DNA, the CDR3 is TGTGCCACCCAGAAACCGGGACAGGACGTCAGCGAGCAGTTCTTC. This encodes CATQKPGQDVSEQFF.

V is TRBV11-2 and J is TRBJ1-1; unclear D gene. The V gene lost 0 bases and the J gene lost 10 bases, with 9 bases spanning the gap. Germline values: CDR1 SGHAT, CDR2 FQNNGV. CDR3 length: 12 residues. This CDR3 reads CASSLDFLGAFF. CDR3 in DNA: TGTGCCAGCAGCTTAGATTTTCTGGGAGCTTTCTTT. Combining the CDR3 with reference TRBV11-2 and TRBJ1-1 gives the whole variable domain EAGVAQSPRYKIIEKRQSVAFWCNPISGHATLYWYQQILGQGPKLLIQFQNNGVVDDSQLPKDRFSAERLKGVDSTLKIQPAKLEDSAVYLCASSLDFLGAFFGQGTRLTVV.

For the CDR3, the DNA is TGCGCCAGCAAGGGGCTCCCGAACACTGAAGCTTTCTTT. Translated: CASKGLPNTEAFF. The chain recombines TRBV5-1 with TRBJ1-1; TRBD1 might be the D (5 bases). The germline gives CDR1 SGHRS, CDR2 YFSETQ. The CDR3 totals 13 residues. The ends were cut back, 6 bases at V and 1 base at J, with 10 bases in the middle. Looking up the rest from reference TRBV5-1 and TRBJ1-1 gives the full variable domain: KAGVTQTPRYLIKTRGQQVTLSCSPISGHRSVSWYQQTPGQGLQFLFEYFSETQRNKGNFPGRFSGRQFSNSRSEMNVSTLELGDSALYLCASKGLPNTEAFFGQGTRLTVV.

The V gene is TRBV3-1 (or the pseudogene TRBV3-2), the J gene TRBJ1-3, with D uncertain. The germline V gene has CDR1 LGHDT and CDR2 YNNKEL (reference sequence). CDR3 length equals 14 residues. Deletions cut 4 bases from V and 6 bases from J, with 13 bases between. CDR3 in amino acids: CASSRRLRLNTIYF. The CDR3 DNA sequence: TGTGCCAGCAGCCGACGGCTACGGTTAAACACCATATATTTT.

The CDR3: CASSYPGQVNEQYF. CDR3 DNA: TGTGCCAGCAGTTACCCCGGACAGGTAAACGAGCAGTACTTC. The chain joins TRBV6-6 to TRBJ2-7, with 7 bases that match TRBD1. CDR3 size: 14 residues. V lost 2 bases and J lost 5; bases outside the gene matches: 6. The germline V gene encodes CDR1 MNHNY and CDR2 SVGAGI (reference sequence).

CDR3 bases: TGTGCCATCAGAGGGGCCCAGGGGGCTGTGGAGCAGTTCTTC. This translates into CAIRGAQGAVEQFF. The V call is TRBV10-3, the J call TRBJ2-1; 8 bases fit TRBD1. Germline CDR1 ENHRY, CDR2 SYGVKD. The CDR3 runs 14 residues. Unmatched junction bases numbered 11, after V lost 6 bases and J lost 10 bases.

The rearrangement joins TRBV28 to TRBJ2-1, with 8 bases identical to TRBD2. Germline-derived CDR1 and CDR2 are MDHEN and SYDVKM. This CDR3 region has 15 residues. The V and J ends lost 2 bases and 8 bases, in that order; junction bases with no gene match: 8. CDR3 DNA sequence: TGTGCCAGCAGTTTAACGGGGGGGCGCGGGTATGAGCAGTTCTTC. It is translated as CASSLTGGRGYEQFF. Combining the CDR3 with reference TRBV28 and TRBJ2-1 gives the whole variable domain DVKVTQSSRYLVKRTGEKVFLECVQDMDHENMFWYRQDPGLGLRLIYFSYDVKMKEKGDIPEGYSVSREKKERFSLILESASTNQTSMYLCASSLTGGRGYEQFFGPGTRLTVL.

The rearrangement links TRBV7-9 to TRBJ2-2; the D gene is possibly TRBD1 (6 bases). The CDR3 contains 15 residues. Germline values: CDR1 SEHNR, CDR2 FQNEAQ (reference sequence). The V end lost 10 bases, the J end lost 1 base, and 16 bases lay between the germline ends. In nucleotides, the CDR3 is TGTGCCACCCTTAGGGGGACACTGAACACCGGGGAGCTGTTTTTT. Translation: CATLRGTLNTGELFF. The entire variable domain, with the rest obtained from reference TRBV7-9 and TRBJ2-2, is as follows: DTGVSQNPRHKITKRGQNVTFRCDPISEHNRLYWYRQTLGQGPEFLTYFQNEAQLEKSRLLSDRFSAERPKGSFSTLEIQRTEQGDSAMYLCATLRGTLNTGELFFGEGSRLTVL.

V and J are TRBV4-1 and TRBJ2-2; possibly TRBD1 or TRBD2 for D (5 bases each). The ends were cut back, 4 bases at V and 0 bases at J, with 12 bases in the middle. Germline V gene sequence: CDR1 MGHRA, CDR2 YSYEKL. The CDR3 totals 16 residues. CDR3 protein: CASSLEGRTNTGELFF. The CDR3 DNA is TGCGCCAGCAGCCTTGAGGGACGGACGAACACCGGGGAGCTGTTTTTT.

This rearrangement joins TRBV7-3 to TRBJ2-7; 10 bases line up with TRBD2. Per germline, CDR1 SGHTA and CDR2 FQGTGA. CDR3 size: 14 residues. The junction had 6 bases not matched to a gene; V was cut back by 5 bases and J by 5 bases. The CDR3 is CASSLLAGADEQYF. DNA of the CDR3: TGTGCCAGCAGCCTGCTAGCGGGAGCGGACGAGCAGTACTTC.

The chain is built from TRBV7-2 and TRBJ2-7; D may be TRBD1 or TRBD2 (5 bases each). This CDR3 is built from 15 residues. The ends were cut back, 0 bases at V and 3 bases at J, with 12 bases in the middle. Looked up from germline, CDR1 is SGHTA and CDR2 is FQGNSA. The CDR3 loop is CASSLARDPLYEQYF. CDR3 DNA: TGTGCCAGCAGCTTAGCCCGGGACCCCCTCTACGAGCAGTACTTC.

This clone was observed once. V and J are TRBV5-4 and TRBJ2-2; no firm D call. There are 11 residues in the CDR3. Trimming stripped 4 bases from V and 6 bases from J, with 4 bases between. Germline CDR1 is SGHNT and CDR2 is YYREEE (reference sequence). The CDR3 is CASSRPGELFF. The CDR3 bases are TGTGCCAGCAGCCGGCCCGGGGAGCTGTTTTTT. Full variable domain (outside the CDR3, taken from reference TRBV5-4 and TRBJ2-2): ETGVTQSPTHLIKTRGQQVTLRCSSQSGHNTVSWYQQALGQGPQFIFQYYREEENGRGNFPPRFSGLQFPNYSSELNVNALELDDSALYLCASSRPGELFFGEGSRLTVL.

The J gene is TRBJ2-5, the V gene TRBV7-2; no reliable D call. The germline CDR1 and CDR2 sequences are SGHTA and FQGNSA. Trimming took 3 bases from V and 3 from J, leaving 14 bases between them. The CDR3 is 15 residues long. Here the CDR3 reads CASSLIRQWEETQYF. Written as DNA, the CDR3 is TGTGCCAGCAGCTTGATACGGCAATGGGAAGAGACCCAGTACTTC.

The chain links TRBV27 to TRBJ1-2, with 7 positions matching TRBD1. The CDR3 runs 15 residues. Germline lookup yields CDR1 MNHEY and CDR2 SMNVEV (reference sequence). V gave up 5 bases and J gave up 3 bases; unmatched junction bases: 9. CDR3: CASSPNRGADYGYTF. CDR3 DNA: TGTGCCAGCAGTCCAAACAGGGGTGCTGACTATGGCTACACCTTC.

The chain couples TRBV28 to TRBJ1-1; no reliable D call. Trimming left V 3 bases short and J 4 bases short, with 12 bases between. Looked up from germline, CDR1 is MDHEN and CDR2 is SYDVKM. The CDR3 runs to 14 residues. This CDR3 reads CASSLLPGSTEAFF. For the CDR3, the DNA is TGTGCCAGCAGTTTGTTACCAGGTAGCACTGAAGCTTTCTTT.

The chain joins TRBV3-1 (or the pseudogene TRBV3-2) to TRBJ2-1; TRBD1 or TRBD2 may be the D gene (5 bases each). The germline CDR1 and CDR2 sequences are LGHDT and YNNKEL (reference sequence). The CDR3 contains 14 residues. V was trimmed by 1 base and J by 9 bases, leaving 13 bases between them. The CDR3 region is CASSQGGIGREQFF. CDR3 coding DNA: TGTGCCAGCAGCCAAGGGGGGATCGGGCGTGAGCAGTTCTTC.

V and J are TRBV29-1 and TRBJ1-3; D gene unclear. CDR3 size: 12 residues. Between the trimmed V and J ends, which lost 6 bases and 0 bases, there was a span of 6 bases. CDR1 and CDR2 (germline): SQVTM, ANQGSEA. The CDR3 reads CSVRDSGNTIYF. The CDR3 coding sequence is TGCAGCGTACGAGACTCTGGAAACACCATATATTTT. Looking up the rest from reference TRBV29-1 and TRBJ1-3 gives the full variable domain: SAVISQKPSRDICQRGTSLTIQCQVDSQVTMMFWYRQQPGQSLTLIATANQGSEATYESGFVIDKFPISRPNLTFSTLTVSNMSPEDSSIYLCSVRDSGNTIYFGEGSWLTVV.

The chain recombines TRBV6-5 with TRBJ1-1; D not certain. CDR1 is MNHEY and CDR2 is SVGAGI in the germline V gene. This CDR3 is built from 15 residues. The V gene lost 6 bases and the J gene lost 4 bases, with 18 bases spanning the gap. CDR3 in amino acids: CASSSPGRWTTEAFF. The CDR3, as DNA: TGTGCCAGCAGCTCCCCTGGCAGGTGGACCACTGAAGCTTTCTTT.

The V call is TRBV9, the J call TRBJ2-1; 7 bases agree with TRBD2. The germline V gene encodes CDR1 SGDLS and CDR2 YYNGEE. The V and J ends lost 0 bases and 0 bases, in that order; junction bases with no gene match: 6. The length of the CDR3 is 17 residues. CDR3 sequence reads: CASSVDRGGSSYNEQFF. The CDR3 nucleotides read TGTGCCAGCAGCGTAGATAGAGGCGGGAGCTCCTACAATGAGCAGTTCTTC.